What follows are 23 T cell receptor beta chains derived from one specimen sequenced in a study of T-cell memory formation after mild COVID-19. Using its own MiXCR run on the 5' RACE reads, TCRdb lists one record per CDR3 protein. The table includes 300,000 to 400,000 distinct CDR3 sequences, around 27% detected once. Sample: PBMCs or a T cell subset sorted from them (not recorded which). The receptors come from an adult woman who had mild COVID-19 (a few samples of this study predate the infection). Cell type and time point are not known.

V gene TRBV18 combines with J gene TRBJ1-1, with 7 bases aligning to TRBD1. CDR3 length equals 15 residues. Unmatched junction bases numbered 8, after V lost 6 bases and J lost 1 base. Germline-derived CDR1 and CDR2 are KGHSH and LQKENI. In DNA form, the CDR3 reads TGTGCCAGCTCGCCCACGGGACAGTCGAACACTGAAGCTTTCTTT. Translating gives CASSPTGQSNTEAFF.

The gene calls are TRBV5-6 and TRBJ1-5; D perhaps matches TRBD1 (5 bases). CDR1 and CDR2 from the germline V gene are SGHDT and YYEEEE. Trimming pared 2 bases from V and 6 bases from J, leaving 12 bases between. The CDR3 extends over 14 amino acids. CDR3 residues: CASSFREVGQPQHF. CDR3 bases: TGTGCCAGCAGCTTCAGGGAAGTGGGTCAGCCCCAGCATTTT.

The rearrangement uses TRBV9 and TRBJ2-1, with 12 bases fitting TRBD2. CDR1 and CDR2 (germline): SGDLS, YYNGEE. Trimming removed 2 bases from V and 9 bases from J; junction bases left unmatched: 6. The CDR3 extends over 15 amino acids. CDR3 sequence (DNA): TGTGCCAGCAGCGTCAGACTAGCGGGAGTTACTGAGCAGTTCTTC. Encoded protein: CASSVRLAGVTEQFF.

The chain employs TRBV7-3 and TRBJ2-2; D remains unclear. Trimming pared 0 bases from V and 4 bases from J, leaving 9 bases between. This CDR3 comprises 15 residues. The germline V gene encodes CDR1 SGHTA and CDR2 FQGTGA. CDR3 nucleotide sequence: TGTGCCAGCAGCTTAACCTCGGCTAGCACCGGGGAGCTGTTTTTT. Amino acid sequence: CASSLTSASTGELFF.

V usage is TRBV7-2 and J usage is TRBJ2-2; 8 bases are shared with TRBD2. Germline values: CDR1 SGHTA, CDR2 FQGNSA. The CDR3 length is 13 residues. The J segment lost 7 bases and the V segment lost 6 bases, leaving 4 bases of the junction unmatched. CDR3: CASRHSGGGELFF. CDR3 coding DNA: TGTGCCAGCAGACACAGCGGGGGCGGGGAGCTGTTTTTT.

The chain links TRBV5-6 to TRBJ2-6; D gene ambiguous. The CDR3 spans 15 residues. Trimming shortened V by 0 bases and J by 4 bases, and 8 bases separated the two germline ends. Germline CDR1 is SGHDT and CDR2 is YYEEEE. In nucleotides, the CDR3 is TGTGCCAGCAGCTTGGGTTTGCCAGGGGCCAACGTCCTGACTTTC. It codes for CASSLGLPGANVLTF.

This clonotype was observed at least ten times. The DNA of the CDR3 is TGTGCCAGCAGTTTGGGGCAGGGCCTTCTCGGGGAGCTGTTTTTT. Residues: CASSLGQGLLGELFF. The chain is built from TRBV12-3 or TRBV12-4 and TRBJ2-2, with TRBD1 as a possible D gene (5 bases). Trimming pared 3 bases from V and 7 bases from J, leaving 15 bases between. This CDR3 region has 15 residues.

The chain has TRBV9 and TRBJ2-7, with a weak D call TRBD2 (6 bases). CDR1 and CDR2 from the germline V gene are SGDLS and YYNGEE. The CDR3 runs 14 residues. V lost 4 bases and J 2 bases, leaving 13 bases between the germline ends. The CDR3 DNA follows: TGTGCCAGCAGCCATCCGGGACTTACCTACGAGCAGTACTTC. This encodes CASSHPGLTYEQYF.

The chain is built from TRBV6-2 or TRBV6-3 and TRBJ2-7, with D hard to call. V was pared by 6 bases and J by 4 bases, with 16 bases between. This CDR3 has 14 amino acids. The germline CDR1 and CDR2 sequences are MNHEY and SVGEGT. The CDR3 DNA follows: TGTGCCAGCAGGAAAACCGTCAGCGTGTACGAGCAGTACTTC. Translating it yields CASRKTVSVYEQYF.

The table lists this clonotype with a few counts. The gene calls are TRBV5-1 and TRBJ2-5; 7 nucleotides line up with TRBD1. The J segment lost 2 bases and the V segment lost 3 bases, leaving 4 bases of the junction unmatched. Germline V gene lookup returns CDR1 SGHRS and CDR2 YFSETQ. This CDR3 is built from 14 residues. The CDR3 region has the DNA TGCGCCAGCAGCTCGACAGGGTCTCAAGAGACCCAGTACTTC. This encodes CASSSTGSQETQYF.

The chain links TRBV5-1 to TRBJ2-1, with D perhaps TRBD2 (5 bases). CDR3 size: 13 residues. V dropped 6 bases and J dropped 6 bases, with 13 bases sitting between them. Germline loops: CDR1 SGHRS, CDR2 YFSETQ. The CDR3 loop is CASNYARGNEQFF. CDR3 coding DNA: TGCGCCAGCAATTACGCCCGGGGCAATGAGCAGTTCTTC.

This clonotype was observed many times. The chain uses TRBV12-3 or TRBV12-4 and TRBJ2-5, with TRBD1 matching over 8 bases. CDR3 length equals 14 residues. V lost 5 bases to trimming and J lost 5 bases; unmatched junction nucleotides: 7. The CDR3 is CASSLGDRRETQYF. DNA of the CDR3: TGTGCCAGCAGTCTAGGGGACAGGAGGGAGACCCAGTACTTC.

This clonotype was detected only a few times. At one boundary the junction diverges from the germline segment, which might be a read error. This chain joins TRBV19 and TRBJ2-7; D gene ambiguous. Germline V lookup: CDR1 LNHDA, CDR2 SQIVND (reference sequence). The CDR3 loop spans 12 amino acids. Here the CDR3 DNA reads TGTGCCAGTAGTATTGCTGGACCGCCGGTTGACTTC. This gives the protein CASSIAGPPVDF.

In this sample, this clonotype turned up a few times. The chain has TRBV3-1 and TRBJ2-6; D not resolved. The germline V gene has CDR1 LGHDT and CDR2 YNNKEL (reference sequence). There are 13 residues in the CDR3. V gave up 6 bases and J gave up 1 base, with 4 bases separating them. The CDR3 coding sequence is TGTGCCAGCAGAAATTCTGGGGCCAACGTCCTGACTTTC. Its translation: CASRNSGANVLTF.

The chain joins TRBV11-1 to TRBJ1-1; D might be TRBD1 (6 bases). V lost 3 bases and J 3 bases, leaving 11 bases between the germline ends. Per germline, CDR1 SGHAT and CDR2 FQDESV (reference sequence). This CDR3 region has 14 residues. Here the CDR3 reads CASSLQGHYTEAFF. The CDR3 region has the DNA TGTGCCAGCAGCTTGCAGGGACACTACACTGAAGCTTTCTTT. Full variable domain (outside the CDR3, taken from reference TRBV11-1 and TRBJ1-1): EAEVAQSPRYKITEKSQAVAFWCDPISGHATLYWYRQILGQGPELLVQFQDESVVDDSQLPKDRFSAERLKGVDSTLKIQPAELGDSAMYLCASSLQGHYTEAFFGQGTRLTVV.

A few counts support this clonotype. The CDR3 loop is CASSLTGQGSYEQYF. For the CDR3, the DNA is TGTGCCAGCTCACTGACGGGGCAGGGGTCCTACGAGCAGTACTTC. The chain uses TRBV18 and TRBJ2-7, with D perhaps TRBD1 (6 bases). V gave up 4 bases and J gave up 1 base, with 14 bases separating them. CDR3 length: 15 residues. Germline V gives CDR1 KGHSH, CDR2 LQKENI.

The table lists this clonotype with a few counts. The genes are TRBV12-3 or TRBV12-4 and TRBJ2-4; D may be TRBD2 (6 bases). V dropped 1 base and J dropped 7 bases, with 14 bases sitting between them. CDR3 size: 15 residues. The CDR3 sequence: CASSLEGLLWNIQYF. The CDR3 region has the DNA TGTGCCAGCAGTTTAGAGGGACTCCTTTGGAACATTCAGTACTTC.

The J gene is TRBJ2-1, the V gene TRBV14; the match to TRBD2 covers 10 bases. The CDR3 contains 19 residues. CDR1 and CDR2 (germline): SGHDN, FVKESK. Trimming took 4 bases from V and 4 from J; bases not matched to a gene: 16. The CDR3 protein is CASSPRLAGPRGVYNEQFF. The CDR3 DNA follows: TGTGCCAGCAGCCCGCGACTAGCGGGCCCTCGGGGAGTTTACAATGAGCAGTTCTTC. Looking up the rest from reference TRBV14 and TRBJ2-1 gives the full variable domain: EAGVTQFPSHSVIEKGQTVTLRCDPISGHDNLYWYRRVMGKEIKFLLHFVKESKQDESGMPNNRFLAERTGGTYSTLKVQPAELEDSGVYFCASSPRLAGPRGVYNEQFFGPGTRLTVL.

This clonotype was recorded a few times. The gene calls are TRBV4-1 and TRBJ1-6; 7 nucleotides agree with TRBD1. There are 19 residues in the CDR3. The ends lost 4 bases at V and 7 bases at J; junction bases unmatched: 19. Germline loops: CDR1 MGHRA, CDR2 YSYEKL. CDR3 nucleotides: TGCGCCAGCAGCCCGATCACCAGACAGGGTCTACGCCTAAATTCACCCCTCCACTTT. This codes for CASSPITRQGLRLNSPLHF.

This clonotype was seen a handful of times. CDR3 nucleotide sequence: TGTGCCACCAGTGACGGGAACACCATATATTTT. Its translation is CATSDGNTIYF. The V and J genes are TRBV24-1 and TRBJ1-3; D not certain. The CDR3 loop spans 11 amino acids. CDR1 is KGHDR and CDR2 is SFDVKD in the germline V gene. Trimming left V 4 bases short and J 7 bases short, with 4 bases between.

The genes are TRBV6-6 and TRBJ2-7; D gene ambiguous. The CDR3 spans 12 residues. The ends were cut back, 6 bases at V and 2 bases at J, with 8 bases in the middle. CDR1 and CDR2 from the germline V gene are MNHNY and SVGAGI (reference sequence). The CDR3: CASSHETYEQYF. For the CDR3, the DNA is TGTGCCAGCAGCCACGAAACCTACGAGCAGTACTTC.

This clonotype was seen ten or more times. The V call is TRBV5-1, the J call TRBJ2-5; D unresolved. Trimming shortened V by 0 bases and J by 1 base, and 10 bases separated the two germline ends. This CDR3 spans 15 amino acids. Germline values: CDR1 SGHRS, CDR2 YFSETQ. The CDR3 nucleotides are TGCGCCAGCAGCTTGGTATCCCAGAGCCAAGAGACCCAGTACTTC. The encoded protein is CASSLVSQSQETQYF.

The rearrangement links TRBV27 to TRBJ2-3; maybe TRBD1 (6 bases). The ends were cut back, 8 bases at V and 0 bases at J, with 18 bases in the middle. Germline assignment: CDR1 MNHEY and CDR2 SMNVEV (reference sequence). The CDR3 length is 16 residues. The CDR3, as DNA: TGTGCCAGCCAACGGACAGATCGGGCTAGCACAGATACGCAGTATTTT. It is translated as CASQRTDRASTDTQYF.